Below, 24 T cell receptor beta chains from the same sample are listed, as sequenced in a study of T cells in Graves' hyperthyroidism and ophthalmopathy. Amplified TCR beta CDR3 regions derived from RNA transcripts. An initial round of RT-PCR targeting the TCR CDR3 relied on the HTBI primer set. TCRdb passed the multiplex PCR reads through MiXCR, listing each CDR3 protein once. The sample shows 400,000 or so distinct CDR3 sequences, over 13% of them seen only once. The sample comprised blood. These receptors were taken from a man in his fifties with Graves' ophthalmopathy.

This clonotype has at least ten counts. J is TRBJ2-7 and V is TRBV15, with 15 bases identical to TRBD2. This CDR3 spans 16 amino acids. Trimming took 0 bases from V and 7 from J; bases not matched to a gene: 4. Germline V CDR1 and CDR2: LNHNV, YYDKDF (reference sequence). As DNA, the CDR3 is TGTGCCACCAGCAGAGATACGGGACTAGCGGGGGGTGAGCAGTACTTC. Residues: CATSRDTGLAGGEQYF. Together with reference TRBV15 and TRBJ2-7, the CDR3 gives the full variable domain: DAMVIQNPRYQVTQFGKPVTLSCSQTLNHNVMYWYQQKSSQAPKLLFHYYDKDFNNEADTPDNFQSRRPNTSFCFLDIRSPGLGDTAMYLCATSRDTGLAGGEQYFGPGTRLTVT.

This clonotype was seen many times. V usage is TRBV2 and J usage is TRBJ2-3; 9 bases are a match to TRBD2. The CDR3 runs to 15 residues. Germline CDR1 is SNHLY and CDR2 is FYNNEI. V dropped 0 bases and J dropped 10; count of bases not matched to a gene: 8. The CDR3: CASSEAAREGQAQYF. CDR3 coding DNA: TGTGCCAGCAGTGAAGCTGCGCGGGAGGGCCAGGCGCAGTATTTT. Full variable domain (rest looked up from reference TRBV2 and TRBJ2-3): EPEVTQTPSHQVTQMGQEVILRCVPISNHLYFYWYRQILGQKVEFLVSFYNNEISEKSEIFDDQFSVERPDGSNFTLKIRSTKLEDSAMYFCASSEAAREGQAQYFGPGTRLTVL.

This clonotype was observed a few times. This chain links TRBV30 with TRBJ2-3; unclear D gene. The V and J ends lost 5 bases and 0 bases respectively, with 21 bases between them. The CDR3 runs 17 residues. Germline CDR1 is GTSNPN and CDR2 is SVGIG (reference sequence). The CDR3 loop reads CAWGRKLLISSTDTQYF. CDR3 bases: TGTGCCTGGGGCCGGAAACTTCTTATCTCTAGCACAGATACGCAGTATTTT.

This clonotype was picked up many times. V gene TRBV11-2 combines with J gene TRBJ2-5; 12 bases are shared with TRBD1. J was trimmed by 5 bases and V by 4 bases; bases with no gene match: 11. This CDR3 has 17 amino acids. Per the germline V gene, CDR1 is SGHAT and CDR2 is FQNNGV. The CDR3 DNA reads TGTGCCAGCAGCTCACCGGGACAGGGGGCCAAATGGGAGACCCAGTACTTC. The encoded protein is CASSSPGQGAKWETQYF.

This clonotype was seen a handful of times. The chain uses TRBV20-1 and TRBJ2-2; weak D call: TRBD1 (6 bases). This CDR3 is 11 amino acids long. Germline CDR1 and CDR2: DFQATT and SNEGSKA (reference sequence). V was trimmed by 6 bases and J by 6 bases, leaving 8 bases between them. The CDR3 DNA is TGCAGTGCAAAGGGGGCCGGGGAGCTGTTTTTT. Encoded protein: CSAKGAGELFF.

The table lists this clonotype with a few counts. The chain joins TRBV10-1 to TRBJ2-7, with TRBD1 identical over 9 bases. Losses at the gene ends were 3 bases for V and 9 bases for J; bases not matched to a gene: 9. Germline V lookup: CDR1 WNHNN, CDR2 SYGVQD (reference sequence). There are 14 residues in the CDR3. The CDR3 DNA is TGCGCCAGCAGTGATACAGGGGGCGCCCGGCGGCAGTACTTC. Translation gives CASSDTGGARRQYF.

V is TRBV12-3 or TRBV12-4 and J is TRBJ2-1; D remains ambiguous. The CDR3 has 14 residues. V was clipped by 5 bases and J by 6 bases, with 14 bases between them. DNA of the CDR3: TGTGCCAGCAGTCGTCCCGGGCCTCCCAATGAGCAGTTCTTC. It yields the protein CASSRPGPPNEQFF.

Ten or more counts support this clonotype. The CDR3: CASKASGSFNEQFF. CDR3 nucleotide sequence: TGTGCCAGTAAGGCTAGCGGGAGTTTCAATGAGCAGTTCTTC. V is TRBV19 and J is TRBJ2-1; 10 bases map to TRBD2. CDR1 and CDR2 from the germline V gene are LNHDA and SQIVND (reference sequence). The CDR3 is 14 residues long. V lost 7 bases to trimming and J lost 6 bases; unmatched junction nucleotides: 6.

The V gene is TRBV10-3, the J gene TRBJ1-1; D is perhaps TRBD1 (6 bases). V was clipped by 7 bases and J by 2 bases, with 17 bases between them. The CDR3 is 15 residues long. Germline assignment: CDR1 ENHRY and CDR2 SYGVKD. CDR3 sequence reads: CAITEGGRGNTEAFF. CDR3 coding DNA: TGTGCCATCACCGAAGGTGGCAGGGGAAACACTGAAGCTTTCTTT.

This clonotype was seen ten or more times. V gene TRBV6-2 or TRBV6-3 combines with J gene TRBJ2-3; 12 positions agree with TRBD2. The CDR3 runs to 15 residues. The trim removed 7 bases at V and 2 bases at J, leaving 4 bases unmatched. Germline V CDR1 and CDR2: MNHEY, SVGEGT. The CDR3 sequence: CASKGLAGLTDTQYF. In DNA form, the CDR3 reads TGTGCCAGCAAAGGACTAGCGGGACTCACAGATACGCAGTATTTT.

CDR3 nucleotides: TGTGCCAGTAGTAGCCGACTGCGACAGGGACCCGGGGAGCTGTTTTTT. Amino acids: CASSSRLRQGPGELFF. The gene calls are TRBV19 and TRBJ2-2; 7 nucleotides align to TRBD1. The CDR3 extends over 16 amino acids. Germline V gene data show CDR1 as LNHDA and CDR2 as SQIVND (reference sequence). V shed 4 bases, J shed 6 bases, and the junction held 11 bases outside the gene matches. Looking up the rest from reference TRBV19 and TRBJ2-2 gives the full variable domain: DGGITQSPKYLFRKEGQNVTLSCEQNLNHDAMYWYRQDPGQGLRLIYYSQIVNDFQKGDIAEGYSVSREKKESFPLTVTSAQKNPTAFYLCASSSRLRQGPGELFFGEGSRLTVL.

This clonotype was observed many times. This chain uses TRBV5-1 with TRBJ2-1; weak D call: TRBD2 (6 bases). The CDR3 consists of 16 residues. Trimming removed 3 bases from V and 10 bases from J, with 23 bases in between. Germline CDR1 reads SGHRS; CDR2 reads YFSETQ. In nucleotides, the CDR3 is TGCGCCAGCAGCTCCACCGGGACTCCGAATTCGGGGGAGCAGTTCTTC. Its protein product is CASSSTGTPNSGEQFF.

This clonotype appeared a few times. The rearrangement joins TRBV18 to TRBJ2-6; 7 nucleotides align to TRBD2. Trimming removed 6 bases from V and 8 bases from J; junction bases left unmatched: 7. CDR1 is KGHSH, CDR2 LQKENI, per germline. The CDR3 is 14 residues long. This CDR3 is CASSLGEGTNVLTF. The DNA for the CDR3 is TGTGCCAGCTCGCTGGGGGAGGGTACCAACGTCCTGACTTTC. The variable domain in full, with the rest retrieved from reference TRBV18 and TRBJ2-6, is NAGVMQNPRHLVRRRGQEARLRCSPMKGHSHVYWYRQLPEEGLKFMVYLQKENIIDESGMPKERFSAEFPKEGPSILRIQQVVRGDSAAYFCASSLGEGTNVLTFGAGSRLTVL.

This clonotype was picked up many times. This sequence joins TRBV2 and TRBJ2-1; 13 bases align to TRBD2. The length of the CDR3 is 16 residues. Trimming removed 6 bases from V and 4 bases from J; junction bases left unmatched: 6. The V gene's germline CDR1 is SNHLY and CDR2 FYNNEI. CDR3 amino acids: CASRHRTSGSYNEQFF. In nucleotides, the CDR3 is TGTGCCAGCAGGCATCGGACTAGCGGGAGTTACAATGAGCAGTTCTTC.

This clonotype was recorded a few times. This sequence joins TRBV27 and TRBJ2-7; 10 bases align to TRBD2. The V segment lost 5 bases and the J segment 2 bases; nucleotides outside the gene matches: 9. The CDR3 loop spans 16 amino acids. Germline CDR1 MNHEY, CDR2 SMNVEV (reference sequence). The chain's CDR3 is CASSPGLAVGTYEQYF. DNA of the CDR3: TGTGCCAGCAGTCCAGGACTAGCGGTAGGAACCTACGAGCAGTACTTC.

This clonotype was seen a handful of times. The rearrangement uses TRBV20-1 and TRBJ2-7, with 14 bases lining up with TRBD2. This CDR3 comprises 18 residues. The germline V gene has CDR1 DFQATT and CDR2 SNEGSKA (reference sequence). V lost 6 bases to trimming and J lost 2 bases; unmatched junction nucleotides: 15. The CDR3 reads CSAMDRGLAGDLPYEQYF. The CDR3 nucleotides read TGCAGTGCCATGGACAGGGGACTAGCGGGAGATCTTCCCTACGAGCAGTACTTC.

This clonotype was counted at least ten times. V gene TRBV19 combines with J gene TRBJ2-5, with a tentative D call TRBD2 (6 bases). The V and J ends lost 7 bases and 5 bases respectively, with 20 bases between them. Looked up from germline, CDR1 is LNHDA and CDR2 is SQIVND (reference sequence). This CDR3 is 15 amino acids long. This chain's CDR3 is CASTPRGREEETQYF. DNA of the CDR3: TGTGCCAGTACCCCTCGAGGTAGGGAGGAGGAGACCCAGTACTTC.

The rearrangement links TRBV5-1 to TRBJ2-5, with 10 positions matching TRBD2. CDR1 and CDR2 from the germline V gene are SGHRS and YFSETQ. Germline trimming cut 6 bases from V and 3 bases from J; bases unmatched to any gene: 8. The CDR3 extends over 15 amino acids. The CDR3 reads CASNSGTSVEETQYF. Written as DNA, the CDR3 is TGCGCCAGCAATTCGGGGACTAGCGTCGAAGAGACCCAGTACTTC. Variable domain in full (rest from reference TRBV5-1 and TRBJ2-5): KAGVTQTPRYLIKTRGQQVTLSCSPISGHRSVSWYQQTPGQGLQFLFEYFSETQRNKGNFPGRFSGRQFSNSRSEMNVSTLELGDSALYLCASNSGTSVEETQYFGPGTRLLVL.

As regards this clonotype: A single base separates this from a much larger clone, so it may be a read error. V usage is TRBV12-3 or TRBV12-4 and J usage is TRBJ2-3; 10 bases align to TRBD2. V gave up 4 bases and J gave up 7 bases; unmatched junction bases: 14. The CDR3 loop spans 17 amino acids. The CDR3 region has the DNA TGTGCCAGCAGTTCCACCATAGGACTAGCGGACGCATATACGCAGTATTTT. Its protein product is CASSSTIGLADAYTQYF.

This clonotype was found a few times. This chain uses TRBV27 with TRBJ2-6; D is unclear. Germline V gene sequence: CDR1 MNHEY, CDR2 SMNVEV (reference sequence). V was trimmed by 6 bases and J by 4 bases, leaving 10 bases between them. The CDR3 contains 14 residues. CDR3 in amino acids: CASRTTVGANVLTF. The CDR3 DNA reads as TGTGCCAGCAGGACGACTGTGGGGGCCAACGTCCTGACTTTC.

This clonotype came up many times. The chain couples TRBV5-1 to TRBJ1-4, with 7 nucleotides matching TRBD1. This CDR3 is 17 amino acids long. V lost 4 bases to trimming and J lost 4 bases; unmatched junction nucleotides: 13. The germline V gene encodes CDR1 SGHRS and CDR2 YFSETQ. CDR3 sequence reads: CASSPTDRAGYNEKLFF. For the CDR3, the DNA is TGCGCCAGCAGCCCGACCGACAGGGCAGGTTATAATGAAAAACTGTTTTTT.

This clonotype has just a few counts. The chain is built from TRBV20-1 and TRBJ1-2; 7 bases are shared with TRBD1. The CDR3 spans 15 residues. With V trimmed by 0 bases and J by 8 bases, 12 bases remained unmatched. The germline gives CDR1 DFQATT, CDR2 SNEGSKA (reference sequence). The DNA for the CDR3 is TGCAGTGCTAGAGATTCAAAACAGGGGAGTTACGGCTACACCTTC. Its translation: CSARDSKQGSYGYTF.

This clonotype was detected ten times or more. This chain links TRBV7-2 with TRBJ2-1; D remains unclear. V lost 3 bases and J lost 7, with 16 bases in between. This CDR3 region has 15 residues. Germline V gene lookup returns CDR1 SGHTA and CDR2 FQGNSA. The CDR3 reads CASSFMTLGANEQFF. CDR3 nucleotides: TGTGCCAGCAGCTTCATGACTCTGGGCGCTAATGAGCAGTTCTTC.

There are many counts of this clonotype. The chain uses TRBV29-1 and TRBJ2-7, with TRBD1 identical over 8 bases. Germline CDR1 reads SQVTM; CDR2 reads ANQGSEA. After removal of 0 bases from V and 0 bases from J, the junction contained 13 bases not matched to a gene. The CDR3 sequence is 18 residues long. CDR3 sequence: CSVEDWSKTGGSSYEQYF. CDR3 in DNA: TGCAGCGTTGAAGATTGGAGTAAAACAGGGGGAAGCTCCTACGAGCAGTACTTC.